These T cell receptor beta chains were read from a single sample in a study of T cell responses to AZD1222 COVID-19 vaccine. Assay used: immunoSEQ multiplex PCR; TCRdb lists only in-frame clones, some missing. The sample contains 180,000 or so clones, more than 80% of which appear only once. This sample comprised peripheral blood, obtained 28 days after the second dose of the MenACWY control vaccine. Receptor source: an adult who received the MenACWY meningococcal vaccine as a control. Both conserved end residues are trimmed from each CDR3.

V gene,J gene,CDR3 protein
TRBV5-1,TRBJ2-1,ASSSSANEQF
TRBV7-9,TRBJ2-2,ASSPMGVGDTGELF
TRBV28,TRBJ1-2,ASSPGRNYGYT
TRBV6-5,TRBJ2-7,ASWPSREPLEQY
TRBV28,TRBJ2-1,ASSSPSGSVDEQF
TRBV19,TRBJ2-1,ASSIPVGGLTNEQF
TRBV5-4,TRBJ2-2,ASSHTSGPANTGELF
TRBV10-3,TRBJ2-5,AINSGQETQY
TRBV9,TRBJ1-2,ASSVVSQGGYT
TRBV5-1,TRBJ1-4,ASSLQGSNEKLF
TRBV5-4,TRBJ1-2,ASSSVYGYT
TRBV29-1,TRBJ1-1,SVWGAF
TRBV7-2,TRBJ2-5,ASSFNPEQETQY
TRBV3-1/TRBV3-2,TRBJ1-5,ASSPGTGGYQPQH
TRBV5-1,TRBJ2-7,ASRVTSGTYEQY
TRBV29-1,TRBJ2-3,SPCRDPITDTQY
TRBV28,TRBJ1-4,ASTSGQGPTNEKLF
TRBV11-2,TRBJ1-4,ASSFGQGEKLF
TRBV7-2,TRBJ2-1,ASSETGGHLNEQF
TRBV28,TRBJ1-1,ASREAFPMNTEAF
TRBV4-3,TRBJ1-2,ASSQDTRADYGYT
TRBV5-1,TRBJ2-1,ASSGLAGSYNEQF
TRBV28,TRBJ2-7,ASSFGARYEQY
TRBV5-1,TRBJ2-7,ASSLEGDEQY
TRBV4-3,TRBJ2-2,ASSRGGAELNTGELF
TRBV4-3,TRBJ1-2,ASSPGRSGGYT
TRBV28,TRBJ1-3,ASSSAGQGRNTIY
TRBV7-8,TRBJ2-1,ASSLRTSGSNEQF
TRBV7-8,TRBJ2-6,ASSLGSGAAGANVLT
TRBV9,TRBJ2-5,ASSVGGGRAGETQY
TRBV30,TRBJ1-5,AWSAGDVDNQPQH
TRBV19,TRBJ2-3,ASSISVTDTQY
TRBV29-1,TRBJ2-7,SVVMSPGYEQY
TRBV7-9,TRBJ2-1,ASTPLGAEQF
TRBV4-3,TRBJ1-5,ASSPGTGPNQPQH
TRBV10-2,TRBJ2-7,ASRVAGLYEQY
TRBV9,TRBJ2-1,ASSVAGGVSYNEQF
TRBV2,TRBJ1-1,ASRVENTEAF